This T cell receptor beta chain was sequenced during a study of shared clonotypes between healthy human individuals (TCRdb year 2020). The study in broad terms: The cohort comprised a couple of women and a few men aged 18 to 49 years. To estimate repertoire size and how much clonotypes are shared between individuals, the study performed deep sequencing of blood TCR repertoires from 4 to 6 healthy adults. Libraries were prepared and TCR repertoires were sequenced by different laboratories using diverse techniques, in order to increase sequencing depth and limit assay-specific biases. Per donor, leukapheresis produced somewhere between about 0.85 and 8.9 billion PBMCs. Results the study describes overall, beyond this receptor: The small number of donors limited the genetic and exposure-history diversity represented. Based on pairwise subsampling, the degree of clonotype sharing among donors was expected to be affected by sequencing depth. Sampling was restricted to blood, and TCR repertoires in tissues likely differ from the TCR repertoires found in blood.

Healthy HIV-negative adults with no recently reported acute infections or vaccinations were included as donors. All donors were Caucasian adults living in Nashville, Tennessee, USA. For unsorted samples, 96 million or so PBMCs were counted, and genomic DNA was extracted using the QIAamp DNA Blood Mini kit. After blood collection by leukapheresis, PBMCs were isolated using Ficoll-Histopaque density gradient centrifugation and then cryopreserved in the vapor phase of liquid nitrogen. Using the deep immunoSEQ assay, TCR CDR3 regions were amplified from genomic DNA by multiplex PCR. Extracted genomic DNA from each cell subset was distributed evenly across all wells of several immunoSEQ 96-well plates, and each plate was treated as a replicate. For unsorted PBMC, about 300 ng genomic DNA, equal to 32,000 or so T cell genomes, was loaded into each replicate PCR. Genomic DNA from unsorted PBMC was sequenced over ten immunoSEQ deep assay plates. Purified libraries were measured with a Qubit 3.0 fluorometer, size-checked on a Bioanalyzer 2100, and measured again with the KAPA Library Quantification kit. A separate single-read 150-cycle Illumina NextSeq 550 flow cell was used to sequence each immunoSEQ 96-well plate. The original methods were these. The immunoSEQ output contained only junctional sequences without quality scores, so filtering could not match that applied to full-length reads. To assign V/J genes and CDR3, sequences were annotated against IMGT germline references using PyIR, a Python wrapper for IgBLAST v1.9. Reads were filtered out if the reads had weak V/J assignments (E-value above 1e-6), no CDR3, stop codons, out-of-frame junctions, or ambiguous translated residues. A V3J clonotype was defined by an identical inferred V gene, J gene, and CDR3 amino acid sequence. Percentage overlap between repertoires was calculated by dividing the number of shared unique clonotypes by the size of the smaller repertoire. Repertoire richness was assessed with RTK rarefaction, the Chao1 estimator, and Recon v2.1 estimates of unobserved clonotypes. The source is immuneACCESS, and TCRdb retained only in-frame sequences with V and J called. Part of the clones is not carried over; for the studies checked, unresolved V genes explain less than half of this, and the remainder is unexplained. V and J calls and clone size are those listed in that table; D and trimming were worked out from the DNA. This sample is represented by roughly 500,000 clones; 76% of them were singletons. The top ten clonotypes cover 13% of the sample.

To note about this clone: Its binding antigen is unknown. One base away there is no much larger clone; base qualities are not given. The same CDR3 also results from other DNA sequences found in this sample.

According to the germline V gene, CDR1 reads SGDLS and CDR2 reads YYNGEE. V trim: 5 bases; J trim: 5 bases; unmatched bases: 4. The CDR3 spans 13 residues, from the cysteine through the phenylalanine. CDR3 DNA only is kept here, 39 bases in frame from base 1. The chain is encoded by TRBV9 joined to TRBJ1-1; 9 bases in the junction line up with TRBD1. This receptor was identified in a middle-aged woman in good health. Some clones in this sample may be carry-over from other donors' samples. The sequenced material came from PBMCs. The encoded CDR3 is CASSPTGGTEAFF. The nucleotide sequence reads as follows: TGTGCCAGCAGTCCGACAGGGGGGACTGAAGCTTTCTTT.